This note documents a single T cell receptor (beta chain) sequence. Looked up from germline, CDR1 is LGHDT and CDR2 is YNNKEL (reference sequence). This CDR3 region has 14 residues. The sample comes from a study of monozygotic twins with inflammatory bowel disease. The TCR libraries each used total RNA (3500 ng per library). A 6-nucleotide sample barcode was carried by the UMIs, which template switching added. TCRdb reprocessed the 5' RACE reads and keeps a single row for each CDR3 protein, giving no DNA. Its clone listing holds approximately 200,000 distinct CDR3 sequences. The sequence was collected from a human donor with ulcerative colitis or Crohn's disease, or a healthy co-twin of an affected twin (not recorded which). Sequencing used blood. This chain joins TRBV3-1 and TRBJ2-1. CDR3 sequence: CASSQGWSYNEQFF.